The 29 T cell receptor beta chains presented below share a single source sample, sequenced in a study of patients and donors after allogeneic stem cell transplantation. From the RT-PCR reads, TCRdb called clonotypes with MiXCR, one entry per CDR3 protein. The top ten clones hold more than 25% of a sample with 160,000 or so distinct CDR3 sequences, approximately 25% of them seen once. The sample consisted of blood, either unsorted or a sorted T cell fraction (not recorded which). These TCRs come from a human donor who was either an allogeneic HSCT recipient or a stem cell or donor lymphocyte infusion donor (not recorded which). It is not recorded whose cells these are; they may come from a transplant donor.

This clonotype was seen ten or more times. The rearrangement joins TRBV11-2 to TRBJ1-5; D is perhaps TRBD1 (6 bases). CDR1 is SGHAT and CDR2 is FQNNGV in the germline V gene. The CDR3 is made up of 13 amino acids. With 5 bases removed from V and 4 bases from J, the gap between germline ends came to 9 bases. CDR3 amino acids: CASSQGRNQPQHF. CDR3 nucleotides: TGTGCCAGCAGCCAGGGGAGGAATCAGCCCCAGCATTTT.

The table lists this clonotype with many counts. The CDR3 region is CASSSPFGEQFF. CDR3 DNA sequence: TGTGCCAGCAGCTCCCCGTTCGGTGAGCAGTTCTTC. This chain joins TRBV7-2 and TRBJ2-1; D gene ambiguous. The CDR3 has 12 residues. Trimming removed 4 bases from V and 9 bases from J, with 10 bases in between. In germline, CDR1 is SGHTA, CDR2 FQGNSA.

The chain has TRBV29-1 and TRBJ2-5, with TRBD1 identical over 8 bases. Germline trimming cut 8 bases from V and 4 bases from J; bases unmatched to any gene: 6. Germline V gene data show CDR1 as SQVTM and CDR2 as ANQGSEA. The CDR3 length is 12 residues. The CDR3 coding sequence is TGCAGCACCCGACAGGGGTTAGAGACCCAGTACTTC. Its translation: CSTRQGLETQYF.

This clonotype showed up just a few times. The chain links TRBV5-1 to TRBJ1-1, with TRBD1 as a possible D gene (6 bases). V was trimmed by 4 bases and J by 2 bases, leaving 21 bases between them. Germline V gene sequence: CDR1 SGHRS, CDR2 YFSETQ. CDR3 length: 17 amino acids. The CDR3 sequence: CASSPGRLGGTNTEAFF. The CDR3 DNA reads TGCGCCAGCAGCCCCGGACGCCTTGGGGGCACAAACACTGAAGCTTTCTTT.

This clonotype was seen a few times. The CDR3 DNA is TGTGCCAGCAGTTTAAGTTTTTTCCTCATTGGAAACACCATATATTTT. Encoded protein: CASSLSFFLIGNTIYF. The V and J genes are TRBV12-3 or TRBV12-4 and TRBJ1-3; D is unclear. Trimming removed 2 bases at V and 3 bases at J, with 14 bases between. This CDR3 region has 16 residues.

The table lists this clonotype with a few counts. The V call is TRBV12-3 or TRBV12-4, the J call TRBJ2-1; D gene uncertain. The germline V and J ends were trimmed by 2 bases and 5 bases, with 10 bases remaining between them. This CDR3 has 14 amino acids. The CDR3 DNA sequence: TGTGCCAGCAGTTTAAAGGGCAGAGACAATGAGCAGTTCTTC. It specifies CASSLKGRDNEQFF.

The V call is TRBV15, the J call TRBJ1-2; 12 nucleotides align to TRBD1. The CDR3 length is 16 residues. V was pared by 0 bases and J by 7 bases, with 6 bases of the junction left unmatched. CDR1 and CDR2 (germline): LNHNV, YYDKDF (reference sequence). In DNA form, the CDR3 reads TGTGCCACCAGCAGAGATCCGGGACAGGGGGCCCTTGGCTACACCTTC. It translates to CATSRDPGQGALGYTF.

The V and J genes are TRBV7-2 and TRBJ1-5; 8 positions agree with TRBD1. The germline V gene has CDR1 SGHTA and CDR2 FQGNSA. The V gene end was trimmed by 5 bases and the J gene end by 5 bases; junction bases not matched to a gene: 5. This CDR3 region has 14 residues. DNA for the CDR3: TGTGCCAGCAGCCCACAGGGGGGCGATCAGCCCCAGCATTTT. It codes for CASSPQGGDQPQHF.

CDR3 amino acids: CASSFAEVNEKLFF. The CDR3 DNA reads TGTGCCAGCAGCTTCGCAGAGGTCAATGAAAAACTGTTTTTT. The chain combines TRBV7-6 with TRBJ1-4, with D unclear. From germline, CDR1 is SGHVS and CDR2 FNYEAQ. V lost 3 bases and J lost 5, with 10 bases in between. CDR3 length equals 14 residues.

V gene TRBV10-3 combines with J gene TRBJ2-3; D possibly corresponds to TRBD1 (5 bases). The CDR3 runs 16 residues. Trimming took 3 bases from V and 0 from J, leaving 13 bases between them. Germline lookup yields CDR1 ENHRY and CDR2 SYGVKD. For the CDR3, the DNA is TGTGCCATCAGTGATTTGGGGCAGGCGAGCACAGATACGCAGTATTTT. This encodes CAISDLGQASTDTQYF.

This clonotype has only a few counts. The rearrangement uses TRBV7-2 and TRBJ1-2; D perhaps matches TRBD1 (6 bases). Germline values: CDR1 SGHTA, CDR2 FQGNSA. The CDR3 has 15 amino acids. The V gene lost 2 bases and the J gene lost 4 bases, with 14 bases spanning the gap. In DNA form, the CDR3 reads TGTGCCAGCAGCTTACGCGGGGGGCAAAGCTATGGCTACACCTTC. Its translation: CASSLRGGQSYGYTF.

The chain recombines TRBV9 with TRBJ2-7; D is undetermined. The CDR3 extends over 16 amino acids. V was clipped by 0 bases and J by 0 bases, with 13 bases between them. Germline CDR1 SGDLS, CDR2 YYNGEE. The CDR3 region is CASSVGPTKDSYEQYF. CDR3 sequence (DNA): TGTGCCAGCAGCGTAGGGCCAACCAAGGACTCCTACGAGCAGTACTTC.

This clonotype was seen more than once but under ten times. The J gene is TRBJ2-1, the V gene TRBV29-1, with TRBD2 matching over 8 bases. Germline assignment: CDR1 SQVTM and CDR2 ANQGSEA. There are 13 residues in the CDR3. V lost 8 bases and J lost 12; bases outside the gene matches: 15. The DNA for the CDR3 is TGCAGCCGTCCGCTCGGGCGGGAGGATTGGCAGTTCTTC. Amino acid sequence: CSRPLGREDWQFF.

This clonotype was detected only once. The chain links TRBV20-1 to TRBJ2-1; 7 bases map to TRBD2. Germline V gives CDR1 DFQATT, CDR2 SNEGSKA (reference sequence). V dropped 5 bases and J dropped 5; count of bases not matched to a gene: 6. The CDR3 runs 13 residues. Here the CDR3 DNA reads TGCAGTGCTGTCCGGGCGGGAGACAATGAGCAGTTCTTC. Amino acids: CSAVRAGDNEQFF.

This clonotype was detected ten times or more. The CDR3 sequence: CASGKGQGRNTEAFF. In DNA, the CDR3 is TGTGCTAGTGGCAAGGGACAGGGCAGGAACACTGAAGCTTTCTTT. The J gene is TRBJ1-1, the V gene TRBV12-5, with 9 bases that match TRBD1. Germline V gene data show CDR1 as LGHNT and CDR2 as FRNRAP. V lost 6 bases and J lost 1; bases outside the gene matches: 6. The CDR3 consists of 15 residues. The full variable domain, rest sourced from reference TRBV12-5 and TRBJ1-1, is DARVTQTPRHKVTEMGQEVTMRCQPILGHNTVFWYRQTMMQGLELLAYFRNRAPLDDSGMPKDRFSAEMPDATLATLKIQPSEPRDSAVYFCASGKGQGRNTEAFFGQGTRLTVV.

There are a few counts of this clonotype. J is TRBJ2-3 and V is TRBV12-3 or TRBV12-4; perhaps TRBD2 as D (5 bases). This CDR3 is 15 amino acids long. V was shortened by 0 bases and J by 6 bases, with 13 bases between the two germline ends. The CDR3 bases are TGTGCCAGCAGTTTAGCACGGGGTGAGGTGGATACGCAGTATTTT. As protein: CASSLARGEVDTQYF.

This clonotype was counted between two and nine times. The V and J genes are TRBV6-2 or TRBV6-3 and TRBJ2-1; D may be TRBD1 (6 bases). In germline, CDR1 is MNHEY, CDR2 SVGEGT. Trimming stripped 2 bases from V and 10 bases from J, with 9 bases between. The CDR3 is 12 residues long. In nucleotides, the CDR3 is TGTGCCAGCAGTTACCCTAGGGGGGAGCAGTTCTTC. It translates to CASSYPRGEQFF.

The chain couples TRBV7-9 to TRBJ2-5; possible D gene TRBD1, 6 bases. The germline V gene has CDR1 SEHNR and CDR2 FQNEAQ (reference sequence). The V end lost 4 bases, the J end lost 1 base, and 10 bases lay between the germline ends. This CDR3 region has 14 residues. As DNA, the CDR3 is TGTGCCAGCAGCTGGACAGATCCCCAAGAGACCCAGTACTTC. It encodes CASSWTDPQETQYF.

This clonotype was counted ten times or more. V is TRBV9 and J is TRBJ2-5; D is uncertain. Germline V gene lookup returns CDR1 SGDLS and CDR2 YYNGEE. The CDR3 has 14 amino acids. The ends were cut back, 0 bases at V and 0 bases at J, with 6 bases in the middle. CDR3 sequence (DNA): TGTGCCAGCAGCGTAGTCCCCAACCAAGAGACCCAGTACTTC. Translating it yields CASSVVPNQETQYF. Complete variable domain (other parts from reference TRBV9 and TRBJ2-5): DSGVTQTPKHLITATGQRVTLRCSPRSGDLSVYWYQQSLDQGLQFLIQYYNGEERAKGNILERFSAQQFPDLHSELNLSSLELGDSALYFCASSVVPNQETQYFGPGTRLLVL.

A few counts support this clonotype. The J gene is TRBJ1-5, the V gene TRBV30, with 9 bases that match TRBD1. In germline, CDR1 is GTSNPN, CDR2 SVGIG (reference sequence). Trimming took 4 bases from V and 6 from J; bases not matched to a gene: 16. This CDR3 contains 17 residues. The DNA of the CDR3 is TGTGCCTGGACAACAGGGGGCACGGTCCTCTCCGGTCAGCCCCAGCATTTT. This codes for CAWTTGGTVLSGQPQHF.

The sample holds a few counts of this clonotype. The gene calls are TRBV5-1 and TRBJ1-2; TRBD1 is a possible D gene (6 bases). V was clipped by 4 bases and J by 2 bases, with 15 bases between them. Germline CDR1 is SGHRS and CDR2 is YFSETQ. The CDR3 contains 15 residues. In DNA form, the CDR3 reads TGCGCCAGCAGCATTACCGGGACACCCAACTATGGCTACACCTTC. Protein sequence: CASSITGTPNYGYTF.

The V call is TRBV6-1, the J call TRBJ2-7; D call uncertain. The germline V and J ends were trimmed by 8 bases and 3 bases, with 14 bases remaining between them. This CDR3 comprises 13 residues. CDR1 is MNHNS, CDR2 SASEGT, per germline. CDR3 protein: CASRAGSLYEQYF. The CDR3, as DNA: TGTGCCAGCCGGGCAGGATCTCTCTACGAGCAGTACTTC.

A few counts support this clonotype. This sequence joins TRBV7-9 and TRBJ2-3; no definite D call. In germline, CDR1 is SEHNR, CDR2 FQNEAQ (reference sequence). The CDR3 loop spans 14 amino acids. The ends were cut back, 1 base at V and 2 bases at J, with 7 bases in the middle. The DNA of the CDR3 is TGTGCCAGCAGCTTAGACCTTCACACAGATACGCAGTATTTT. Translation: CASSLDLHTDTQYF. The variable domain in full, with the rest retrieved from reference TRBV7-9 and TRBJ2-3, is DTGVSQNPRHKITKRGQNVTFRCDPISEHNRLYWYRQTLGQGPEFLTYFQNEAQLEKSRLLSDRFSAERPKGSFSTLEIQRTEQGDSAMYLCASSLDLHTDTQYFGPGTRLTVL.

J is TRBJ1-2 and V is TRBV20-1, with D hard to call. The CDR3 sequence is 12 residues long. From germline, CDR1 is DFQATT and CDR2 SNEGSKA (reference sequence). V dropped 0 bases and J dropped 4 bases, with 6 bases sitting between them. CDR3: CSARDTGYGYTF. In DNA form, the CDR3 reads TGCAGTGCTAGAGACACGGGCTATGGCTACACCTTC.

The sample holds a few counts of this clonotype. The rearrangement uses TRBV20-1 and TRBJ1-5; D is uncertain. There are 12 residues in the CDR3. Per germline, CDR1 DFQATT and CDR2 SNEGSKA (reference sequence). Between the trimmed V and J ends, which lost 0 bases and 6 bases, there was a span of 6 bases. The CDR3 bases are TGCAGTGCTAGAGATCTTGGTCAGCCCCAGCATTTT. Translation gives CSARDLGQPQHF.

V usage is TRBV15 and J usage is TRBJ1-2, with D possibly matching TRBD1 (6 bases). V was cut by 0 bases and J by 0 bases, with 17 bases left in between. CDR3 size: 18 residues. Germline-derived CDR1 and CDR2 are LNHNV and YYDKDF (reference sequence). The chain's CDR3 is CATSRELDSAFSNYGYTF. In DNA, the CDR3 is TGTGCCACCAGCAGAGAGTTGGACAGCGCTTTCTCTAACTATGGCTACACCTTC.

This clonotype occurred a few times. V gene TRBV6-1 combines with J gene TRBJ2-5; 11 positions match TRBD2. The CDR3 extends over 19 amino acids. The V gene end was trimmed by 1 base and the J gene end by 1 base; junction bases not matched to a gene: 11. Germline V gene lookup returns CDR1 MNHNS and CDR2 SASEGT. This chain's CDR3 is CASSEVMKLAGDGQETQYF. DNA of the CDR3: TGTGCCAGCAGTGAAGTTATGAAACTAGCGGGAGATGGCCAAGAGACCCAGTACTTC.

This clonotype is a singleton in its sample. Here the CDR3 reads CASSYSGEASGSNEQFF. The CDR3 nucleotides read TGTGCCAGCAGTTACTCGGGGGAGGCTAGCGGGAGTAATGAGCAGTTCTTC. This chain connects TRBV6-5 to TRBJ2-1; TRBD2 matches at 10 bases. The CDR3 spans 17 residues. CDR1 and CDR2 (germline): MNHEY, SVGAGI. Trimming cost V 0 bases and J 7 bases; bases outside gene matches: 9.

In nucleotides, the CDR3 is TGCAGTGCTGGGGACCGACAGGGGGTGAACACTGAAGCTTTCTTT. It is translated as CSAGDRQGVNTEAFF. This chain connects TRBV20-1 to TRBJ1-1, with TRBD1 identical over 9 bases. The trim removed 5 bases at V and 0 bases at J, leaving 7 bases unmatched. The CDR3 runs to 15 residues. Germline V CDR1 and CDR2: DFQATT, SNEGSKA (reference sequence).